A single sample is the source of the 18 T cell receptor beta chains below, sequenced in a study of T cell changes during pregnancy in multiple sclerosis. Method: immunoSEQ multiplex PCR; TCRdb's copy keeps in-frame clones and lacks some. The table lists roughly 38,000 clones, more than 85% of them singletons, with approximately 0.61% in the top ten. Sequenced material: CD4+ T cells from peripheral blood mononuclear cells, taken in the third trimester of pregnancy. These TCRs come from a female donor with multiple sclerosis, enrolled in a pregnancy study.

The V and J genes are TRBV29-1 and TRBJ2-3, with TRBD1 matching over 11 bases. The V gene's germline CDR1 is SQVTM and CDR2 ANQGSEA. After removal of 4 bases from V and 6 bases from J, the junction contained 6 bases not matched to a gene. The CDR3 has 14 amino acids. The CDR3 region has the DNA TGCAGCGTTGCCCGGACAGGGGGCGTCGATACGCAGTATTTT. Its protein product is CSVARTGGVDTQYF.

The chain is built from TRBV27 and TRBJ2-1; 8 nucleotides align to TRBD2. CDR3 size: 15 residues. Trimming at V came to 6 bases and at J to 5 bases, leaving 9 bases not matched to a gene. Per the germline V gene, CDR1 is MNHEY and CDR2 is SMNVEV (reference sequence). CDR3 amino acids: CASSPNRTSNNEQFF. CDR3 nucleotide sequence: TGTGCCAGCAGCCCAAACCGGACTAGCAACAATGAGCAGTTCTTC.

V usage is TRBV6-5 and J usage is TRBJ2-7; 7 bases match TRBD1. Trimming removed 7 bases from V and 2 bases from J; junction bases left unmatched: 5. Germline V gene sequence: CDR1 MNHEY, CDR2 SVGAGI. This CDR3 comprises 13 residues. In DNA form, the CDR3 reads TGTGCCAGCAAGAGACAGGGAGCCTACGAGCAGTACTTC. It translates to CASKRQGAYEQYF.

The chain uses TRBV2 and TRBJ2-2, with D perhaps matching TRBD2 (6 bases). Per germline, CDR1 SNHLY and CDR2 FYNNEI. The V end was cut by 8 bases, the J end by 1 base, with 8 bases between. CDR3 size: 13 residues. CDR3 loop: CASRGLNTGELFF. The CDR3 DNA follows: TGTGCCAGCCGGGGACTGAACACCGGGGAGCTGTTTTTT.

This clone has only one observation. The rearrangement links TRBV6-5 to TRBJ1-1; 9 positions match TRBD1. The CDR3 is 15 amino acids. The V gene end was trimmed by 5 bases and the J gene end by 3 bases; junction bases not matched to a gene: 7. The germline V gene encodes CDR1 MNHEY and CDR2 SVGAGI. The CDR3 nucleotides read TGTGCCAGCAGTCAGGGGACAGGGCTATACACTGAAGCTTTCTTT. Protein sequence: CASSQGTGLYTEAFF.

V and J are TRBV6-5 and TRBJ2-7, with D possibly matching TRBD2 (7 bases). The length of the CDR3 is 14 residues. V was cut by 2 bases and J by 5 bases, with 13 bases left in between. CDR1 is MNHEY, CDR2 SVGAGI, per germline. CDR3 DNA: TGTGCCAGCAGTTACCTCCGGGGGGCCCACGAGCAGTACTTC. Translated, it gives CASSYLRGAHEQYF.

This clone was picked up one time. This chain joins TRBV4-3 and TRBJ2-6; a possible D gene is TRBD1 (5 bases). The CDR3 loop spans 19 amino acids. The germline V gene has CDR1 LGHNA and CDR2 YSLEER. V dropped 0 bases and J dropped 3 bases, with 18 bases sitting between them. The CDR3 reads CASSQDLRGASLGANVLTF. CDR3 in DNA: TGCGCCAGCAGCCAAGATCTTAGGGGCGCGTCACTTGGGGCCAACGTCCTGACTTTC.

As regards this clone: Distinct nucleotide sequences in the sample also encode this CDR3. The V gene is TRBV5-1, the J gene TRBJ2-1; no clear D. V was cut by 1 base and J by 7 bases, with 3 bases left in between. This CDR3 is built from 11 residues. CDR1 and CDR2 (germline): SGHRS, YFSETQ. The CDR3, as DNA: TGCGCCAGCAGCTTGCTGAATGAGCAGTTCTTC. It yields the protein CASSLLNEQFF.

This clone appeared once. The V gene is TRBV5-4, the J gene TRBJ2-5; weak D call: TRBD2 (5 bases). CDR3 length: 15 amino acids. V lost 2 bases to trimming and J lost 5 bases, with 16 bases between them. From germline, CDR1 is SGHNT and CDR2 YYREEE (reference sequence). CDR3 DNA sequence: TGTGCCAGCAGCTTCTCGGCGGCAACGGGGGAGACCCAGTACTTC. This translates into CASSFSAATGETQYF.

The chain has TRBV19 and TRBJ2-5, with a possible D match to TRBD1 (5 bases). Germline V gene data show CDR1 as LNHDA and CDR2 as SQIVND (reference sequence). Trimming removed 3 bases at V and 5 bases at J, with 13 bases between. CDR3 size: 14 residues. The chain's CDR3 is CASSIGQGWETQYF. The CDR3 DNA sequence: TGTGCCAGTAGTATCGGGCAGGGATGGGAGACCCAGTACTTC.

V usage is TRBV7-9 and J usage is TRBJ2-2; tentative D call: TRBD2 (6 bases). The V and J ends lost 5 bases and 5 bases respectively, with 15 bases between them. This CDR3 spans 15 amino acids. CDR1 and CDR2 (germline): SEHNR, FQNEAQ (reference sequence). The DNA for the CDR3 is TGTGCCAGCAGCCTAGGACCAGGAGGGACCGGGGAGCTGTTTTTT. This translates into CASSLGPGGTGELFF.

The V gene is TRBV10-2, the J gene TRBJ1-5; 8 bases fit TRBD1. The junction had 4 bases not matched to a gene; V was cut back by 2 bases and J by 4 bases. Germline CDR1 is WSHSY and CDR2 is SAAADI. This CDR3 contains 15 residues. The chain's CDR3 is CASSETDRVNQPQHF. CDR3 sequence (DNA): TGCGCCAGCAGTGAGACGGACAGGGTGAATCAGCCCCAGCATTTT.

The chain recombines TRBV12-5 with TRBJ1-2; TRBD1 matches at 7 bases. CDR1 and CDR2 (germline): LGHNT, FRNRAP. J gave up 10 bases and V 7 bases, and 12 bases lay outside the gene matches. This CDR3 region has 13 residues. The CDR3 sequence: CASALGAGGTYTF. CDR3 nucleotides: TGTGCTAGTGCCCTGGGGGCAGGGGGGACCTACACCTTC.

This chain uses TRBV7-6 with TRBJ1-6, with 8 bases matching TRBD1. CDR3 length: 18 amino acids. The V segment lost 5 bases and the J segment 0 bases; nucleotides outside the gene matches: 9. Germline assignment: CDR1 SGHVS and CDR2 FNYEAQ. The CDR3 coding sequence is TGTGCCAGCAGCCGGACAGGGCCGCCGCTCTCCTATAATTCACCCCTCCACTTT. It codes for CASSRTGPPLSYNSPLHF. The full variable domain, completed using reference TRBV7-6 and TRBJ1-6, is GAGVSQSPRYKVTKRGQDVALRCDPISGHVSLYWYRQALGQGPEFLTYFNYEAQQDKSGLPNDRFSAERPEGSISTLTIQRTEQRDSAMYRCASSRTGPPLSYNSPLHFGNGTRLTVT.

Regarding this clone: One junction end disagrees with the germline gene, perhaps due to a read error. The V gene is TRBV6-1, the J gene TRBJ1-1, with D tentatively TRBD1 (5 bases). In germline, CDR1 is MNHNS, CDR2 SASEGT. This CDR3 spans 16 amino acids. The CDR3 here is CASREAGVGEGTEAFF. The CDR3 DNA reads TGTGCCAGCAGAGAAGCGGGGGTAGGGGAGGGAACTGAAGCTTTCTTT.

The chain recombines TRBV6-1 with TRBJ2-3; possibly TRBD2 for D (5 bases). CDR3 length: 15 amino acids. Germline CDR1 reads MNHNS; CDR2 reads SASEGT. V lost 4 bases to trimming and J lost 5 bases, with 16 bases between them. In DNA, the CDR3 is TGTGCCAGCAGTGTAGTCCCCGGGGTTAGAGATACGCAGTATTTT. This translates into CASSVVPGVRDTQYF.

The chain has TRBV18 and TRBJ1-4; TRBD1 agrees at 9 bases. This CDR3 is built from 16 residues. The ends lost 2 bases at V and 4 bases at J; junction bases unmatched: 5. Germline loops: CDR1 KGHSH, CDR2 LQKENI. The CDR3 region is CASSPDRTGVNEKLFF. Here the CDR3 DNA reads TGTGCCAGCTCACCAGATAGGACAGGGGTTAATGAAAAACTGTTTTTT.

Concerning this clone: The junction departs from germline at one end; a sequencing error may be responsible. The CDR3 DNA sequence: TGTGCCAGCAGCTTTGCAGGGGGCAATTCACCTCTCCACTTT. It translates to CASSFAGGNSPLHF. The chain employs TRBV7-2 and TRBJ1-6; 8 nucleotides align to TRBD1. The CDR3 loop spans 14 amino acids. The V gene's germline CDR1 is SGHTA and CDR2 FQGNSA.